This is a list of T cell receptor beta chains from one sample in a study of blood T cell repertoires in COVID-19. TCRdb's copy holds only in-frame clones and misses some; the assay was immunoSEQ multiplex PCR. The table lists 90,000 to 120,000 clones, 88% of them singletons, with roughly 6.6% in the top ten. Sequencing was carried out using peripheral blood. Source of these receptors: a man between 45 and 60 years old with active or convalescent COVID-19. Each CDR3 is given with its conserved first and last residue. A D gene is named only where the DNA matches it firmly. Some rows mark clone size as missing; the rest say once, few, many or name a class of expanded clone.

V gene: TRBV7-2; D gene: -; clone size: -; J gene: TRBJ2-3; CDR3 DNA: TGTGCCAGCAGCTTGTATCGGGCTAGCCTTCGGTCAGATACGCAGTATTTT; CDR3 protein: CASSLYRASLRSDTQYF
V gene: TRBV7-9; D gene: -; clone size: -; J gene: TRBJ1-5; CDR3 DNA: TGTGCCAGCAGCTATGAGGCGGGAGATCAGCCCCAGCATTTT; CDR3 protein: CASSYEAGDQPQHF
V gene: TRBV19; D gene: -; clone size: -; J gene: TRBJ2-2; CDR3 DNA: TGTGCCAGTAGTTTTCTCTCCGGGGAGCTGTTTTTT; CDR3 protein: CASSFLSGELFF
V gene: TRBV9; D gene: -; clone size: -; J gene: TRBJ2-3; CDR3 DNA: TGTGCCAGCAGCGCCCTGGGGGCCCCTAGCACAGATACGCAGTATTTT; CDR3 protein: CASSALGAPSTDTQYF
V gene: TRBV15; D gene: -; clone size: -; J gene: TRBJ2-2; CDR3 DNA: TGTGCCACCAGCACCGCGACTACCCCCGGCACCGGGGAGCTGTTTTTT; CDR3 protein: CATSTATTPGTGELFF
V gene: TRBV28; D gene: -; clone size: -; J gene: TRBJ2-7; CDR3 DNA: TGTGCCAGTCTCGGGAGCTCCTACGAGCAGTACTTC; CDR3 protein: CASLGSSYEQYF
V gene: TRBV10-3; D gene: TRBD2; clone size: once; J gene: TRBJ2-1; CDR3 DNA: TGTGCCATCAGTCCCAGACTAGCGGGTCAGAGCAATGAGCAGTTCTTC; CDR3 protein: CAISPRLAGQSNEQFF
V gene: TRBV5-4; D gene: TRBD1; clone size: -; J gene: TRBJ2-4; CDR3 DNA: TGTGCCAGCAGCTTGAGCTCGGGACAGGAAAACATTCAGTACTTC; CDR3 protein: CASSLSSGQENIQYF
V gene: TRBV6-6; D gene: -; clone size: -; J gene: TRBJ1-5; CDR3 DNA: TGTGCCAGCAGGCCCCGGGGGGCCTATAGCAATCAGCCCCAGCATTTT; CDR3 protein: CASRPRGAYSNQPQHF
V gene: TRBV28; D gene: TRBD1; clone size: -; J gene: TRBJ1-5; CDR3 DNA: TGTGCCAGCAGTTTATGGGACAGGGTTAGCAATCAGCCCCAGCATTTT; CDR3 protein: CASSLWDRVSNQPQHF
V gene: TRBV7-2; D gene: -; clone size: -; J gene: TRBJ1-2; CDR3 DNA: TGTGCCAGCAGCACGGGGTGGCAGGGGACTGGCTACACCTTC; CDR3 protein: CASSTGWQGTGYTF